In this sample, the clone carrying this T cell receptor beta chain turned up many times. Antigen unknown. PCR was performed a second time for about 7 to 12 cycles using a sample-barcoded 5' primer and a J-beta primer mix. Each cDNA molecule received a tag from a template-switch adaptor that had 12 random nucleotides. TCRdb reprocessed the 5' RACE reads with MiXCR, giving one entry per CDR3 protein. The table lists around 900,000 distinct CDR3 sequences, more than 25% of them singletons. This specimen belongs to a study of blood T cells in healthy people across ages. Study findings and constraints: A strong correlation was seen between TCR beta diversity and naive T cell percentage. TCR beta diversity per million T cells fell roughly linearly with age.

The CDR3 runs to 16 residues. In germline, CDR1 is MNHEY, CDR2 SVGAGI. V shed 0 bases and J 1 base; nucleotides not matched to a gene: 4. The source of this sequence is a woman older than 75 in good health. The V gene is TRBV6-5, the J gene TRBJ1-1; 8 nucleotides line up with TRBD1. Input material: blood. The CDR3 loop is CASSYSTGAQNTEAFF. CDR3 sequence (DNA): TGTGCCAGCAGTTACTCGACAGGGGCGCAGAACACTGAAGCTTTCTTT.